The source of this T cell receptor beta chain is a study of radiation and T cells in renal cell carcinoma. Study-wide context: Nephrectomy followed 15 Gy stereotactic body radiation by 4 weeks. Study conclusions and caveats: Baseline intratumoral clonotype presence is unknown without pretreatment biopsies.

Time point in this sample: blood 2 weeks post-SBRT. Indicated treatment: 15 Gy SBRT to primary tumor, nephrectomy 4 weeks later. Blood was sampled at baseline, 2 weeks and 4 weeks after SBRT. The repertoire was sequenced with immunoSEQ multiplex PCR; TCRdb's copy has only in-frame clones and lacks some. The table lists 20,000 to 30,000 clones, roughly 80% of them singletons. This clone has ten or more counts. What it binds is not known. Germline loops: CDR1 SQVTM, CDR2 ANQGSEA. Trimming cost V 4 bases and J 8 bases, with 11 bases left between them. The CDR3 length is 12 residues. This chain uses TRBV29-1 with TRBJ2-2; possibly TRBD1 for D (6 bases). Sample: blood, taken from a patient whose treatment included radiotherapy and nephrectomy. The source is a man in his sixties with renal cell carcinoma. The CDR3 bases are TGCAGCGTTGGCGGACAGCCTGGGGAGCTGTTTTTT. Protein product: CSVGGQPGELFF.